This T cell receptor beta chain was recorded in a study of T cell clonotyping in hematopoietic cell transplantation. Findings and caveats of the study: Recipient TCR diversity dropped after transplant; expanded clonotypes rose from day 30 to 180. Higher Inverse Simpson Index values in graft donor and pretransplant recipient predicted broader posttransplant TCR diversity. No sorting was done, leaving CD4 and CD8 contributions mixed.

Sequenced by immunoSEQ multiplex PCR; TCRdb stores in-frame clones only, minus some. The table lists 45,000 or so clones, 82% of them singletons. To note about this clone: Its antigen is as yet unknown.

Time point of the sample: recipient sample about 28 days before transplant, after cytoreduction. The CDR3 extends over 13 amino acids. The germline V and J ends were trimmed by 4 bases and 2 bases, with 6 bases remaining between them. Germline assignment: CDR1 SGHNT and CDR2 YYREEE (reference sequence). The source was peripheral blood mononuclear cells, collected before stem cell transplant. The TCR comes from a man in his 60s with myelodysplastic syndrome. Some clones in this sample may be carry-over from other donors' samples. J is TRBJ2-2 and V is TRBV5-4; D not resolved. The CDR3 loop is CASSILNTGELFF. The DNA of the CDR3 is TGTGCCAGCAGCATTCTTAACACCGGGGAGCTGTTTTTT.